This is a list of T cell receptor beta chains from one sample in a study of blood T cells in healthy people across ages. TCRdb re-called the 5' RACE reads through MiXCR, storing one row per CDR3 protein. The table shows 750,000 to 950,000 distinct CDR3 sequences, with roughly 29% occurring only once. These same data were also listed under a study on T cells of mothers and their children.

What was sequenced was blood. The receptors derive from a woman aged 40-49 years in good health. The CDR3 runs from the conserved cysteine through the conserved F or W. A D gene is named only where the DNA matches it firmly. Clone size is shown for a subset of rows, as once, few, many or a class of expanded clone.

abundance	d_gene	len	v_gene	j_gene	CDR3nt	CDR3aa
-	-	16	TRBV5-1	TRBJ2-4	TGCGCCAGCAGCACGGGCGGACAGTTAGCCAAAAACATTCAGTACTTC	CASSTGGQLAKNIQYF
many	-	13	TRBV27	TRBJ2-7	TGTGCCAGCAGTTTTCTCCCCTCCTACGAGCAGTACTTC	CASSFLPSYEQYF
few	-	14	TRBV24-1	TRBJ2-5	TGTGCCACCAGTGGGATGGGAATACAAGAGACCCAGTACTTC	CATSGMGIQETQYF
-	-	13	TRBV6-1	TRBJ1-5	TGCGCCAGCAGTGTCCTTGAAAATCAGCCCCAGCATTTT	CASSVLENQPQHF
many	-	16	TRBV6-5	TRBJ1-1	TGTGCCAGCAGTTACCCGGCCACCCCCCTGAACACTGAAGCTTTCTTT	CASSYPATPLNTEAFF
-	TRBD1	12	TRBV29-1	TRBJ2-4	TGCAGCGGTGGACAGGGGACCTACGGGCAGTACTTC	CSGGQGTYGQYF
few	TRBD2	15	TRBV5-1	TRBJ2-1	TGCGCCAGCAGCTTGCAGCGCGGGGGGCTCAATGAGCAGTTCTTC	CASSLQRGGLNEQFF
few	TRBD2	12	TRBV10-3	TRBJ2-7	TGTGCCATCAGTGATGGGGGGGGAGAGCAGTACTTC	CAISDGGGEQYF
-	TRBD2	15	TRBV7-9	TRBJ2-5	TGTGCCAGCAGCTTTGTGAGACTAGCACAAGAGACCCAGTACTTC	CASSFVRLAQETQYF
few	-	13	TRBV27	TRBJ1-5	TGTGCCAGCAGTTCGAGGATAGGCCAGCCCCAGCATTTT	CASSSRIGQPQHF
many	TRBD1	12	TRBV29-1	TRBJ2-7	TGCAGCGCAAAGGGACAGACCTACGAGCAGTACTTC	CSAKGQTYEQYF
-	TRBD2	15	TRBV7-2	TRBJ2-1	TGTGCCAGCAGCCTCGAGCGGGGGGAATACAATGAGCAGTTCTTC	CASSLERGEYNEQFF
many	-	14	TRBV9	TRBJ2-3	TGTGCCAGCAGCGTAGGGGGACGCACAGATACGCAGTATTTT	CASSVGGRTDTQYF
-	-	13	TRBV9	TRBJ1-1	TGTGCCAGCAGCGTAGATGGTATAACTGAAGCTTTCTTT	CASSVDGITEAFF
-	-	14	TRBV11-3	TRBJ2-1	TGTGCCAGCAGCAAAACGGGGGCTTACAATGAGCAGTTCTTC	CASSKTGAYNEQFF
-	-	15	TRBV7-2	TRBJ2-3	TGTGCCAGCAGCTTACAGGCTAGCGGCACAGATACGCAGTATTTT	CASSLQASGTDTQYF
-	TRBD1	13	TRBV30	TRBJ1-2	TGTGCCCTGGTGAGGGGGCTCGACTATGGCTACACCTTC	CALVRGLDYGYTF